The 27 T cell receptor beta chains reported below all come from one sample, sequenced in a study of T-cell memory formation after mild COVID-19. TCRdb itself ran the 5' RACE reads through MiXCR, one entry per CDR3 protein. The sample includes some 120,000 distinct CDR3 sequences, about 17% of them seen just once. Sequences were obtained from PBMCs or a T cell subset sorted from them (not recorded which). The origin of the receptors is an adult woman who had mild COVID-19 (a few samples of this study predate the infection). Cell type and time point are not known.

This clonotype was counted only a few times. The V and J genes are TRBV11-2 and TRBJ2-7, with D possibly being TRBD1 (6 bases). CDR1 is SGHAT and CDR2 is FQNNGV in the germline V gene. The CDR3 runs 14 residues. V lost 7 bases and J 3 bases, leaving 16 bases between the germline ends. CDR3 bases: TGTGCCAGCACCCTCGGACAGAAGATCTACGAGCAGTACTTC. This sequence encodes CASTLGQKIYEQYF.

This clonotype was found a few times. This rearrangement joins TRBV5-1 to TRBJ2-1; tentative D call: TRBD2 (6 bases). V was clipped by 0 bases and J by 10 bases, with 23 bases between them. Germline V lookup: CDR1 SGHRS, CDR2 YFSETQ. The CDR3 sequence is 17 residues long. The CDR3 protein is CASSLESTSHVAGEQFF. CDR3 DNA sequence: TGCGCCAGCAGCTTGGAGTCCACTAGCCATGTAGCCGGGGAGCAGTTCTTC.

In this sample, this clonotype turned up a few times. This rearrangement joins TRBV7-2 to TRBJ1-2, with TRBD1 matching 8 bases. The ends lost 4 bases at V and 4 bases at J; junction bases unmatched: 5. This CDR3 region has 14 residues. Per germline, CDR1 SGHTA and CDR2 FQGNSA. The chain's CDR3 is CASSYDRGSYGYTF. Written as DNA, the CDR3 is TGTGCCAGCAGCTACGACAGGGGAAGCTATGGCTACACCTTC.

The CDR3 sequence: CASSLTVTGLGTDTQYF. CDR3 nucleotides: TGTGCCAGCAGTTTAACCGTAACAGGGCTGGGCACAGATACGCAGTATTTT. V and J are TRBV27 and TRBJ2-3, with D possibly TRBD1 on 6 matching bases. V was trimmed by 2 bases and J by 1 base, leaving 16 bases between them. The CDR3 has 17 amino acids. From germline, CDR1 is MNHEY and CDR2 SMNVEV (reference sequence).

The sample holds a few counts of this clonotype. The chain combines TRBV29-1 with TRBJ2-7, with 8 nucleotides matching TRBD1. V was pared by 6 bases and J by 0 bases, with 4 bases of the junction left unmatched. The germline V gene has CDR1 SQVTM and CDR2 ANQGSEA. The CDR3 loop spans 13 amino acids. CDR3 residues: CSVTGALSYEQYF. The CDR3 region has the DNA TGCAGCGTGACAGGGGCCCTCTCCTACGAGCAGTACTTC.

This clonotype was seen a handful of times. This chain uses TRBV5-1 with TRBJ1-1; D possibly corresponds to TRBD1 (5 bases). The CDR3 contains 15 residues. V was shortened by 0 bases and J by 4 bases, with 13 bases between the two germline ends. The V gene's germline CDR1 is SGHRS and CDR2 YFSETQ. CDR3 residues: CASSLEPQGSTEAFF. In nucleotides, the CDR3 is TGCGCCAGCAGCTTGGAACCCCAGGGAAGCACTGAAGCTTTCTTT.

This clonotype has ten or more counts. The chain has TRBV4-1 and TRBJ2-3; a weak D match, TRBD1 (5 bases). The CDR3 covers 14 residues. V lost 3 bases to trimming and J lost 0 bases, with 7 bases between them. Germline CDR1 MGHRA, CDR2 YSYEKL. CDR3 nucleotides: TGCGCCAGCAGCCATCCAGGGAGCACAGATACGCAGTATTTT. The encoded protein is CASSHPGSTDTQYF.

This clonotype has only a few counts. J is TRBJ1-2 and V is TRBV25-1; D unresolved. Germline lookup yields CDR1 MGHDK and CDR2 SYGVNS. The CDR3 spans 13 residues. Trimming shortened V by 7 bases and J by 2 bases, and 11 bases separated the two germline ends. Here the CDR3 reads CASTDGNNYGYTF. DNA of the CDR3: TGTGCCAGCACGGACGGTAACAACTATGGCTACACCTTC.

This clonotype was seen only a few times. The chain combines TRBV12-3 or TRBV12-4 with TRBJ2-1; D tentatively fits TRBD1 or TRBD2 (5 bases each). V lost 2 bases and J 10 bases, leaving 21 bases between the germline ends. The CDR3 runs to 16 residues. CDR3 DNA: TGTGCCAGCAGTTTATTGGGGGACCAGCGGAGTGGGGAGCAGTTCTTC. As protein: CASSLLGDQRSGEQFF.

This chain joins TRBV19 and TRBJ1-2, with 11 bases matching TRBD1. Germline CDR1 is LNHDA and CDR2 is SQIVND (reference sequence). The V segment lost 6 bases and the J segment 8 bases; nucleotides outside the gene matches: 11. This CDR3 comprises 15 residues. The CDR3 bases are TGTGCCAGTAGAACCCCCGGACAGGGGGCCCGGGGCTACACCTTC. This gives the protein CASRTPGQGARGYTF.

This clonotype came up a few times. The rearrangement uses TRBV6-6 and TRBJ1-3, with 7 bases aligning to TRBD1. The V and J ends lost 6 bases and 2 bases, in that order; junction bases with no gene match: 4. The germline V gene has CDR1 MNHNY and CDR2 SVGAGI (reference sequence). The length of the CDR3 is 14 residues. This chain's CDR3 is CASRRQGAGNTIYF. CDR3 nucleotide sequence: TGTGCCAGCAGACGACAGGGAGCTGGAAACACCATATATTTT.

The CDR3 spells CASGQPLNPTEAFF. Here the CDR3 DNA reads TGTGCCAGCGGCCAACCGCTCAACCCCACTGAAGCTTTCTTT. The rearrangement links TRBV12-3 or TRBV12-4 to TRBJ1-1; the D is unclear. Trimming removed 8 bases at V and 4 bases at J, with 17 bases between. The CDR3 runs 14 residues.

The V gene is TRBV29-1, the J gene TRBJ2-1; 9 positions agree with TRBD2. Trimming took 6 bases from V and 4 from J; bases not matched to a gene: 25. Germline V gives CDR1 SQVTM, CDR2 ANQGSEA. This CDR3 has 20 amino acids. The CDR3 reads CSVIPLPNPSGKVGYNEQFF. For the CDR3, the DNA is TGCAGCGTAATCCCTCTTCCGAATCCTAGCGGGAAGGTTGGATACAATGAGCAGTTCTTC.

The table lists this clonotype with many counts. The V gene is TRBV29-1, the J gene TRBJ2-1; D is ambiguous. Trimming removed 2 bases from V and 3 bases from J, with 17 bases in between. This CDR3 spans 16 amino acids. Germline-derived CDR1 and CDR2 are SQVTM and ANQGSEA. CDR3 nucleotide sequence: TGCAGCGTTGAACCCCCTGGTAGCAGGCTCTACAATGAGCAGTTCTTC. It yields the protein CSVEPPGSRLYNEQFF.

V usage is TRBV9 and J usage is TRBJ1-2, with a weak D call TRBD1 (6 bases). V lost 4 bases to trimming and J lost 0 bases, with 13 bases between them. In germline, CDR1 is SGDLS, CDR2 YYNGEE. This CDR3 has 15 amino acids. The chain's CDR3 is CASSPSGTPNYGYTF. For the CDR3, the DNA is TGTGCCAGCAGCCCCTCCGGGACACCTAACTATGGCTACACCTTC.

This clonotype was detected only a few times. This chain uses TRBV12-3 or TRBV12-4 with TRBJ2-3; 13 bases match TRBD2. V lost 5 bases to trimming and J lost 6 bases; unmatched junction nucleotides: 8. CDR3 length: 16 residues. The CDR3 nucleotides read TGTGCCAGCAGTCCCCGGACTAGCGGGAGTTCTGATACGCAGTATTTT. Its translation: CASSPRTSGSSDTQYF.

This chain uses TRBV11-2 with TRBJ2-7; perhaps TRBD1 as D (6 bases). Germline CDR1 is SGHAT and CDR2 is FQNNGV. The CDR3 runs 14 residues. Trimming pared 6 bases from V and 1 base from J, leaving 13 bases between. CDR3 bases: TGTGCCAGCAGACTGGGACAAAGATCCTACGAGCAGTACTTC. The encoded protein is CASRLGQRSYEQYF.

V gene TRBV5-4 combines with J gene TRBJ1-2, with 9 bases lining up with TRBD1. Trimming removed 0 bases from V and 8 bases from J; junction bases left unmatched: 11. CDR1 is SGHNT, CDR2 YYREEE, per germline (reference sequence). This CDR3 contains 16 residues. The CDR3 spells CASSLGSTGGRNGYTF. The CDR3 nucleotides read TGTGCCAGCAGCTTGGGGTCAACAGGGGGCCGTAACGGCTACACCTTC.

The J gene is TRBJ2-7, the V gene TRBV25-1; D might be TRBD1 or TRBD2, each matching 5 bases. CDR3 length equals 11 residues. The germline V gene has CDR1 MGHDK and CDR2 SYGVNS. V was trimmed by 4 bases and J by 7 bases, leaving 8 bases between them. CDR3 protein: CASSGGTEQYF. Written as DNA, the CDR3 is TGTGCCAGCAGTGGGGGGACGGAGCAGTACTTC.

The J gene is TRBJ2-2, the V gene TRBV7-9; TRBD1 matches 9 bases. The trim removed 5 bases at V and 6 bases at J, leaving 4 bases unmatched. CDR1 SEHNR and CDR2 FQNEAQ come from the germline V gene (reference sequence). The CDR3 has 14 amino acids. CDR3 in DNA: TGTGCCAGCAGCCCCAGGACAGGGGCCGGGGAGCTGTTTTTT. It yields the protein CASSPRTGAGELFF.

This clonotype was detected only a few times. CDR3 amino acids: CATSDGDVYEQYF. The CDR3 nucleotides are TGTGCCACCAGTGACGGGGACGTCTACGAGCAGTACTTC. The chain links TRBV24-1 to TRBJ2-7; D assignment may be TRBD1 or TRBD2 (5 bases each). V lost 4 bases and J 3 bases, leaving 9 bases between the germline ends. The CDR3 runs to 13 residues. The germline gives CDR1 KGHDR, CDR2 SFDVKD.

The chain is built from TRBV14 and TRBJ1-4; D may be TRBD1 (5 bases). CDR3 length: 16 amino acids. Germline CDR1 reads SGHDN; CDR2 reads FVKESK. The V and J ends lost 4 bases and 8 bases respectively, with 20 bases between them. This chain's CDR3 is CASSLTDSRRGEKLFF. For the CDR3, the DNA is TGTGCCAGCAGCCTGACCGACAGCAGACGAGGGGAAAAACTGTTTTTT. Using reference TRBV14 and TRBJ1-4 for the parts outside the CDR3, the full variable domain is EAGVTQFPSHSVIEKGQTVTLRCDPISGHDNLYWYRRVMGKEIKFLLHFVKESKQDESGMPNNRFLAERTGGTYSTLKVQPAELEDSGVYFCASSLTDSRRGEKLFFGSGTQLSVL.

The chain's CDR3 is CASSQVGNEQFF. The CDR3 coding sequence is TGCGCCAGCAGCCAAGTAGGGAATGAGCAGTTCTTC. The chain uses TRBV4-3 and TRBJ2-1; no clear D gene. Trimming pared 1 base from V and 7 bases from J, leaving 5 bases between. Germline V CDR1 and CDR2: LGHNA, YSLEER. This CDR3 spans 12 amino acids.

Only a few counts were recorded for this clonotype. The chain is built from TRBV20-1 and TRBJ1-2; no clear D. This CDR3 spans 11 amino acids. Trimming took 3 bases from V and 6 from J, leaving 8 bases between them. From germline, CDR1 is DFQATT and CDR2 SNEGSKA (reference sequence). This chain's CDR3 is CSASGQNGYTF. The CDR3 DNA follows: TGCAGTGCTAGCGGGCAGAATGGCTACACCTTC.

This clonotype appeared a few times. The CDR3 DNA reads as TGTGCCAGCAGCTCCCCTGTGGCGGGAGCATCAGATACGCAGTATTTT. Its protein is CASSSPVAGASDTQYF. The chain couples TRBV7-3 to TRBJ2-3; TRBD2 agrees at 7 bases. Germline V CDR1 and CDR2: SGHTA, FQGTGA. The ends lost 4 bases at V and 4 bases at J; junction bases unmatched: 11. CDR3 size: 16 residues.

V usage is TRBV12-3 or TRBV12-4 and J usage is TRBJ2-1; 7 bases fit TRBD2. V shed 4 bases and J 8 bases; nucleotides not matched to a gene: 5. This CDR3 has 13 amino acids. The CDR3 here is CASSYKLAYEQFF. The CDR3 coding sequence is TGTGCCAGCAGTTATAAACTAGCGTATGAGCAGTTCTTC.

This clonotype was counted a few times. The chain combines TRBV29-1 with TRBJ2-7; 10 positions agree with TRBD1. In germline, CDR1 is SQVTM, CDR2 ANQGSEA. The CDR3 is 14 amino acids. V was pared by 6 bases and J by 4 bases, with 9 bases of the junction left unmatched. The CDR3 protein is CSVSGQGSSYEQYF. The CDR3 DNA reads TGCAGCGTGTCGGGACAGGGGTCGTCTTACGAGCAGTACTTC.